This note documents a single T cell receptor beta chain sequence. Its specificity is not known. The V and J ends lost 3 bases and 3 bases respectively, with 8 bases between them. In germline, CDR1 is LNHNV, CDR2 YYDKDF (reference sequence). CDR3 length equals 14 residues. The protocol was immunoSEQ multiplex PCR, while the TCRdb copy is restricted to in-frame clones and leaves out a portion. This table has some 130,000 clones, 88% appearing once. This record belongs to a study of T cell responses to AZD1222 COVID-19 vaccine. Whole-study findings and limits: Nearly half of unique spike-specific TCRs reportedly avoided B.1.351 and B.1.1.7 mutated regions. Clonal diversity was possibly underestimated; the donors were predominantly white British and more often female. Just a handful of AZD1222 recipients tested seropositive at baseline.

This sequence originates from an adult who received the AZD1222 COVID-19 vaccine. The sequenced sample was peripheral blood, obtained 28 days after the second AZD1222 dose. J is TRBJ2-2 and V is TRBV15, with D maybe TRBD1 (6 bases). CDR3 protein: CATSSRQDTGELFF. DNA of the CDR3: TGTGCCACCAGCAGCCGACAGGACACCGGGGAGCTGTTTTTT.